This passage covers 12 T cell receptor beta chains from one sample sequenced in a study of control samples from healthy donors and cancer patients. The table came from immunoSEQ multiplex PCR; TCRdb's copy has only in-frame clones and leaves some out. The table has about 120,000 clones, about nine tenths seen once. The sample consisted of blood. These TCRs come from a man aged 40-49 years in good health.

V and J are TRBV5-1 and TRBJ2-1; 11 nucleotides match TRBD1. Trimming removed 4 bases from V and 7 bases from J; junction bases left unmatched: 7. Germline lookup yields CDR1 SGHRS and CDR2 YFSETQ. The CDR3 extends over 15 amino acids. The CDR3 reads CASSISGTGGNEQFF. The CDR3 coding sequence is TGCGCCAGCAGCATCTCCGGGACAGGGGGGAATGAGCAGTTCTTC.

This clone was seen just once. The chain carries TRBV5-1 and TRBJ1-6, with no clear D. CDR3 length equals 15 residues. From germline, CDR1 is SGHRS and CDR2 YFSETQ. V was cut by 0 bases and J by 2 bases, with 6 bases left in between. The CDR3 region is CASSLDPTYNSPLHF. The CDR3 bases are TGCGCCAGCAGCTTGGATCCCACCTATAATTCACCCCTCCACTTT.

The chain recombines TRBV3-1 (or the pseudogene TRBV3-2) with TRBJ1-2; D is unresolved. This CDR3 is built from 14 residues. The V end lost 0 bases, the J end lost 4 bases, and 9 bases lay between the germline ends. Per germline, CDR1 LGHDT and CDR2 YNNKEL (reference sequence). The CDR3: CASSQERRPYGYTF. The CDR3 DNA follows: TGTGCCAGCAGCCAAGAAAGACGGCCCTATGGCTACACCTTC.

V and J are TRBV6-2 or TRBV6-3 and TRBJ2-2, with D possibly being TRBD1 or TRBD2 (6 bases each). Trimming pared 3 bases from V and 6 bases from J, leaving 17 bases between. In germline, CDR1 is MNHEY, CDR2 SVGEGT. The length of the CDR3 is 16 residues. CDR3 in DNA: TGTGCCAGCAGTTATCCGATCGGGGGCCTCCCCGGGGAGCTGTTTTTT. Its translation is CASSYPIGGLPGELFF.

This chain connects TRBV6-5 to TRBJ1-1, with TRBD1 matching over 8 bases. The germline CDR1 and CDR2 sequences are MNHEY and SVGAGI. Trimming cost V 6 bases and J 4 bases; bases outside gene matches: 7. The CDR3 runs 14 residues. The CDR3 sequence: CASSRDRGPTEAFF. The CDR3 DNA reads TGTGCCAGCAGCCGTGACAGGGGTCCCACTGAAGCTTTCTTT.

The J gene is TRBJ2-3, the V gene TRBV7-9, with 8 bases that match TRBD1. CDR1 is SEHNR and CDR2 is FQNEAQ in the germline V gene (reference sequence). This CDR3 comprises 16 residues. Losses at the gene ends were 1 base for V and 1 base for J; bases not matched to a gene: 4. DNA for the CDR3: TGTGCCAGCAGCTTAGGGACAGGGACCCGCACAGATACGCAGTATTTT. It specifies CASSLGTGTRTDTQYF.

The chain recombines TRBV29-1 with TRBJ1-5; tentatively, D is TRBD1 (5 bases). This CDR3 region has 13 residues. Germline V lookup: CDR1 SQVTM, CDR2 ANQGSEA. Between the trimmed V and J ends, which lost 1 base and 7 bases, there was a span of 11 bases. Here the CDR3 DNA reads TGCAGCGTTGAAGTCGGGGGTACACAGCCCCAGCATTTT. Protein product: CSVEVGGTQPQHF.

The chain combines TRBV30 with TRBJ1-1, with 8 bases identical to TRBD1. The V gene's germline CDR1 is GTSNPN and CDR2 SVGIG (reference sequence). This CDR3 comprises 14 residues. Germline trimming cut 2 bases from V and 9 bases from J; bases unmatched to any gene: 11. The CDR3 DNA sequence: TGTGCCTGGAGTCTATCCTCCGGGACAGGAAAAGCTTTCTTT. It codes for CAWSLSSGTGKAFF.

The chain uses TRBV2 and TRBJ1-5, with TRBD1 matching over 11 bases. The CDR3 is 15 residues long. With 7 bases clipped from V and 6 bases from J, the junction kept 8 bases outside the gene matches. From germline, CDR1 is SNHLY and CDR2 FYNNEI. For the CDR3, the DNA is TGTGCCAGCACTACCGGGACAGGGGGGCCTCAGCCCCAGCATTTT. It is translated as CASTTGTGGPQPQHF.

The chain employs TRBV7-2 and TRBJ1-4; D is unclear. The V end lost 1 base, the J end lost 0 bases, and 6 bases lay between the germline ends. Germline values: CDR1 SGHTA, CDR2 FQGNSA. This CDR3 region has 15 residues. CDR3 DNA: TGTGCCAGCAGCTTAGGGTCCACAACTAATGAAAAACTGTTTTTT. Its protein product is CASSLGSTTNEKLFF.

The chain couples TRBV2 to TRBJ2-7; D gene unclear. Trimming removed 2 bases at V and 0 bases at J, with 8 bases between. This CDR3 region has 14 residues. In germline, CDR1 is SNHLY, CDR2 FYNNEI. The CDR3 region has the DNA TGTGCCAGCAGTGAATGGACGGCCTCCTACGAGCAGTACTTC. This sequence encodes CASSEWTASYEQYF.

This chain connects TRBV28 to TRBJ1-4; D might be TRBD1 (5 bases). The V gene's germline CDR1 is MDHEN and CDR2 SYDVKM. V was cut by 5 bases and J by 4 bases, with 11 bases left in between. The CDR3 runs to 14 residues. The CDR3 DNA reads TGTGCCAGCAGTCGACGACAGCGTAATGAAAAACTGTTTTTT. It specifies CASSRRQRNEKLFF.